This TCR beta chain was sequenced for a study of long-term antiretroviral therapy in people with HIV. A word on this clone: What it recognizes is unknown.

The CDR3 runs 16 residues. Per the germline V gene, CDR1 is SQVTM and CDR2 is ANQGSEA. Trimming left V 4 bases short and J 0 bases short, with 16 bases between. It was version v3.0 of the immunoSEQ assay that was run at survey level. Only in-frame clones appear in the TCRdb table, and some are missing; sequencing was by immunoSEQ multiplex PCR. This table has fewer than 30,000 clones, just under 85% appearing once. The study drew at least one pre-ART and at least two post-ART PBMC samples from every donor. Treatment of all HIV participants took place in the United States. Whole-study findings and limits: Transplant donor controls retained higher diversity, though diversity increased after ART.

The sample here was unsorted PBMCs, taken 0.7 years before starting antiretroviral therapy. The J gene is TRBJ1-5, the V gene TRBV29-1; D is unclear. This TCR was recovered from a man aged 25-45 years with HIV. CDR3 coding DNA: TGCAGCGTTGTATTGGCCAATTCCTATAGCAATCAGCCCCAGCATTTT. Protein sequence: CSVVLANSYSNQPQHF.